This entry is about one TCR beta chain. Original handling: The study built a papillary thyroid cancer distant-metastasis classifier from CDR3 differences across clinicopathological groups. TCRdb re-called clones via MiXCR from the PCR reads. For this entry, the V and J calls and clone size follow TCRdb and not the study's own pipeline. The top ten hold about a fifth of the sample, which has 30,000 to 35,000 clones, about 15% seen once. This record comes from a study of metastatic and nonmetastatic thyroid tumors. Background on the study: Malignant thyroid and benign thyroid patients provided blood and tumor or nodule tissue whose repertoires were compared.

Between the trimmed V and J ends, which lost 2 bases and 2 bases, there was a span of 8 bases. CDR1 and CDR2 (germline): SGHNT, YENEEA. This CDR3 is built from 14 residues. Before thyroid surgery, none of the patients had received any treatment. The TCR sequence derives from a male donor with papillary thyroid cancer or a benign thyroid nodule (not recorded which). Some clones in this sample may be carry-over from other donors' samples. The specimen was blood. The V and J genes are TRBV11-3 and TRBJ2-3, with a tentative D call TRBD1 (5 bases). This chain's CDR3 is CASSLRQSTDTQYF. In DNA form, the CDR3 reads TGTGCCAGCAGCTTAAGACAGTCCACAGATACGCAGTATTTT. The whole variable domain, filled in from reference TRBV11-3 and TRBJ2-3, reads EAGVVQSPRYKIIEKKQPVAFWCNPISGHNTLYWYLQNLGQGPELLIRYENEEAVDDSQLPKDRFSAERLKGVDSTLKIQPAELGDSAVYLCASSLRQSTDTQYFGPGTRLTVL.